This passage covers 8 T cell receptor beta chains from one sample sequenced in a study of cytomegalovirus exposure and HLA in healthy donors. Amplification used 60 Vbeta primers and 13 Jbeta primers. Libraries were prepared by immunoSEQ multiplex PCR; TCRdb keeps only in-frame clonotypes and omits some of them. The data show 150,000 to 200,000 clones, more than 85% seen once. Input material: PBMCs. The receptors stem from a woman between 18 and 29 years old in good health and CMV-seronegative.

The genes are TRBV27 and TRBJ2-7; 7 bases align to TRBD1. The CDR3 runs 15 residues. Germline V gives CDR1 MNHEY, CDR2 SMNVEV (reference sequence). The ends lost 2 bases at V and 1 base at J; junction bases unmatched: 5. DNA of the CDR3: TGTGCCAGCAGTTTAATCCGGGACAGTTCCTACGAGCAGTACTTC. Its protein product is CASSLIRDSSYEQYF.

The chain is built from TRBV27 and TRBJ2-3; 7 bases agree with TRBD2. CDR1 is MNHEY, CDR2 SMNVEV, per germline (reference sequence). The CDR3 contains 15 residues. V gave up 1 base and J gave up 2 bases; unmatched junction bases: 3. This CDR3 is CASSLWAGDTDTQYF. The CDR3 DNA reads TGTGCCAGCAGTTTATGGGCGGGGGACACAGATACGCAGTATTTT.

The chain links TRBV19 to TRBJ1-5; D uncertain. V lost 3 bases, J lost 1 base, and 16 bases lay in between. The CDR3 has 17 amino acids. CDR1 LNHDA and CDR2 SQIVND come from the germline V gene (reference sequence). As DNA, the CDR3 is TGTGCCAGTAGTATTGGCCCCTCGAGGAGGAGCAATCAGCCCCAGCATTTT. This sequence encodes CASSIGPSRRSNQPQHF.

The chain carries TRBV4-1 and TRBJ2-1, with TRBD1 matching over 11 bases. Germline V lookup: CDR1 MGHRA, CDR2 YSYEKL. This CDR3 region has 17 residues. The V segment lost 4 bases and the J segment 3 bases; nucleotides outside the gene matches: 8. CDR3 protein: CASSRGMGTGGYNEQFF. DNA for the CDR3: TGCGCCAGCAGCCGCGGGATGGGGACAGGGGGCTACAATGAGCAGTTCTTC.

The V and J genes are TRBV9 and TRBJ2-2; D possibly corresponds to TRBD1 (6 bases). From germline, CDR1 is SGDLS and CDR2 YYNGEE. Trimming shortened V by 0 bases and J by 6 bases, and 9 bases separated the two germline ends. The CDR3 sequence is 14 residues long. CDR3 coding DNA: TGTGCCAGCAGCGTAGATGGGGGCTCCGGGGAGCTGTTTTTT. Translating it yields CASSVDGGSGELFF.

Worth noting for this clone: At one end, the junction sequence differs from germline, possibly due to a read error. The V gene is TRBV6-5, the J gene TRBJ1-3, with 9 bases that match TRBD1. The CDR3 is 14 residues long. CDR1 and CDR2 from the germline V gene are MNHEY and SVGAGI. The CDR3 nucleotides are TGTGTCAGCACCCGGACAGGGGCCGGAAACACCATATATTTT. Amino acids: CVSTRTGAGNTIYF.

The chain carries TRBV10-3 and TRBJ2-7; 11 bases are shared with TRBD2. The germline gives CDR1 ENHRY, CDR2 SYGVKD. The junction had 6 bases not matched to a gene; V was cut back by 10 bases and J by 4 bases. This CDR3 region has 13 residues. The CDR3 DNA sequence: TGTGCCACGACCGGGACTAGCGGATACGAGCAGTACTTC. Protein sequence: CATTGTSGYEQYF.

The genes are TRBV28 and TRBJ2-5; no reliable D call. V lost 4 bases, J lost 2 bases, and 11 bases lay in between. Germline V lookup: CDR1 MDHEN, CDR2 SYDVKM. The CDR3 is 14 residues long. CDR3: CASSSSGSQETQYF. DNA of the CDR3: TGTGCCAGCAGTTCTAGTGGCTCACAAGAGACCCAGTACTTC.